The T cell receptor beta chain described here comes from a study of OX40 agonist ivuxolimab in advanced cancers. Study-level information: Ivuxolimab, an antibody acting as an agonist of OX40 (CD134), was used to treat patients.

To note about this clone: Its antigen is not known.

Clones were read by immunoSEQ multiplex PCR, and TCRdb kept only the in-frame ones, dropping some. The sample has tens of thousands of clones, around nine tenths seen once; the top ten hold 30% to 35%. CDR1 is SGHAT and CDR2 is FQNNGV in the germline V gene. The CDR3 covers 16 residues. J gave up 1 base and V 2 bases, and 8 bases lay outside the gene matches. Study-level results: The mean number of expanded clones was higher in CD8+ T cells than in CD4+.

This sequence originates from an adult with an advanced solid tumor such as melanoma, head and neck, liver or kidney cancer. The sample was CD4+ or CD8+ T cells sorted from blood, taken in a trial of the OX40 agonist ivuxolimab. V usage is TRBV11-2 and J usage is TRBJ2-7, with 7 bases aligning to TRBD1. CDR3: CASSLPLGQPSYEQYF. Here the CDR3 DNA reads TGTGCCAGCAGCTTACCCTTGGGACAGCCATCCTACGAGCAGTACTTC.